The 19 T cell receptor beta chains reported below all come from one sample, sequenced in a study of cytomegalovirus exposure and HLA in healthy donors. The PCR made use of 60 Vbeta and 13 Jbeta primers. This table comes from immunoSEQ multiplex PCR, and its TCRdb copy is limited to in-frame clones, with some not included. The sample includes 140,000 or so clones, roughly three quarters seen only once; the top ten take around 4.2%. Sequencing was carried out using PBMCs. These receptors were taken from a man aged 60 to 75 in good health and CMV-seronegative.

This clone appeared a few times. This rearrangement joins TRBV4-1 to TRBJ2-3; D uncertain. The CDR3 is made up of 13 amino acids. The ends were cut back, 4 bases at V and 5 bases at J, with 10 bases in the middle. The germline V gene has CDR1 MGHRA and CDR2 YSYEKL. The CDR3 nucleotides are TGCGCCAGCAGCCCCCCTCCCGGAGATACGCAGTATTTT. Translation gives CASSPPPGDTQYF.

This chain uses TRBV2 with TRBJ2-2; no reliable D call. The CDR3 is 14 amino acids. V was cut by 6 bases and J by 1 base, with 9 bases left in between. Germline V gene data show CDR1 as SNHLY and CDR2 as FYNNEI. This chain's CDR3 is CASRAQVNTGELFF. DNA of the CDR3: TGTGCCAGCAGGGCGCAGGTGAACACCGGGGAGCTGTTTTTT. Variable domain in full (rest from reference TRBV2 and TRBJ2-2): EPEVTQTPSHQVTQMGQEVILRCVPISNHLYFYWYRQILGQKVEFLVSFYNNEISEKSEIFDDQFSVERPDGSNFTLKIRSTKLEDSAMYFCASRAQVNTGELFFGEGSRLTVL.

The V and J genes are TRBV7-2 and TRBJ1-1; perhaps TRBD1 as D (6 bases). CDR1 is SGHTA and CDR2 is FQGNSA in the germline V gene. This CDR3 has 14 amino acids. Between the trimmed V and J ends, which lost 11 bases and 4 bases, there was a span of 20 bases. The CDR3 coding sequence is TGTGCCGGCCGCCCAGGGGCGCGAGGCACTGAAGCTTTCTTT. This codes for CAGRPGARGTEAFF.

The count of this clone is one. The chain has TRBV7-3 and TRBJ2-2; 7 bases are a match to TRBD1. J gave up 6 bases and V 1 base, and 8 bases lay outside the gene matches. Germline V gives CDR1 SGHTA, CDR2 FQGTGA. The CDR3 is 16 residues long. CDR3 DNA: TGTGCCAGCAGCTTAAGCTCAGGGGGAGTTCCCGGGGAGCTGTTTTTT. Amino acids: CASSLSSGGVPGELFF.

The chain recombines TRBV5-1 with TRBJ1-1; the match to TRBD1 covers 9 bases. The trim removed 2 bases at V and 5 bases at J, leaving 7 bases unmatched. Germline CDR1 SGHRS, CDR2 YFSETQ. CDR3 length: 15 amino acids. This CDR3 is CASSLLQGARTEAFF. The CDR3, as DNA: TGCGCCAGCAGCTTATTACAGGGGGCGAGGACTGAAGCTTTCTTT.

The chain uses TRBV9 and TRBJ1-5; no reliable D call. Germline values: CDR1 SGDLS, CDR2 YYNGEE. The CDR3 spans 16 residues. Trimming removed 0 bases at V and 2 bases at J, with 12 bases between. The CDR3 protein is CASSVGGEGGNQPQHF. In DNA, the CDR3 is TGTGCCAGCAGCGTAGGAGGAGAGGGCGGCAATCAGCCCCAGCATTTT. Combining the CDR3 with reference TRBV9 and TRBJ1-5 gives the whole variable domain DSGVTQTPKHLITATGQRVTLRCSPRSGDLSVYWYQQSLDQGLQFLIQYYNGEERAKGNILERFSAQQFPDLHSELNLSSLELGDSALYFCASSVGGEGGNQPQHFGDGTRLSIL.

The V and J genes are TRBV30 and TRBJ1-6; no definite D call. The CDR3 sequence is 14 residues long. CDR1 is GTSNPN and CDR2 is SVGIG in the germline V gene (reference sequence). V dropped 4 bases and J dropped 9 bases, with 16 bases sitting between them. In DNA form, the CDR3 reads TGTGCCTGGACCCGACAACATTTGGGTTCACCCCTCCACTTT. Its translation is CAWTRQHLGSPLHF.

The V call is TRBV5-6, the J call TRBJ2-5; TRBD2 matches at 9 bases. TRBJ2-7 matches the DNA end more closely, so the J call is doubtful. This CDR3 is built from 14 residues. Germline CDR1 reads SGHDT; CDR2 reads YYEEEE. The CDR3 DNA follows: TGTGCCAGCAGCTCCGGGACTAGCACCTACGAGCAGTACTTC. This sequence encodes CASSSGTSTYEQYF.

The sample holds a few counts of this clone. This chain connects TRBV6-1 to TRBJ2-2; a weak D match, TRBD1 (5 bases). V lost 8 bases to trimming and J lost 4 bases, with 8 bases between them. CDR3 size: 12 residues. Germline V gene lookup returns CDR1 MNHNS and CDR2 SASEGT. CDR3 bases: TGTGCCAGCTTAGGGGTCACCGGGGAGCTGTTTTTT. Amino acid sequence: CASLGVTGELFF.

J is TRBJ1-4 and V is TRBV11-2, with no clear D. Germline V gene sequence: CDR1 SGHAT, CDR2 FQNNGV. The ends were cut back, 3 bases at V and 4 bases at J, with 6 bases in the middle. The CDR3 loop spans 13 amino acids. The CDR3 bases are TGTGCCAGCAGCTTTGGGCTTAATGAAAAACTGTTTTTT. Its protein is CASSFGLNEKLFF.

This clone was counted between two and nine times. This chain joins TRBV2 and TRBJ1-2; TRBD1 agrees at 9 bases. The CDR3 has 14 residues. Per germline, CDR1 SNHLY and CDR2 FYNNEI. Trimming took 8 bases from V and 2 from J; bases not matched to a gene: 6. The CDR3 sequence: CASGQGHDNYGYTF. In nucleotides, the CDR3 is TGTGCCAGCGGACAGGGGCACGACAACTATGGCTACACCTTC.

The rearrangement links TRBV27 to TRBJ2-2; TRBD2 matches at 10 bases. This CDR3 comprises 15 residues. From germline, CDR1 is MNHEY and CDR2 SMNVEV (reference sequence). V shed 5 bases, J shed 7 bases, and the junction held 7 bases outside the gene matches. CDR3 coding DNA: TGTGCCAGCAGTCAAAGCGGGAGGGCCGACGGGGAGCTGTTTTTT. It yields the protein CASSQSGRADGELFF.

In the case of this clone: Relative to the germline gene, one junction end is altered; a read error may explain this. The chain is built from TRBV7-7 and TRBJ2-2, with 7 bases matching TRBD1. Germline CDR1 is SSHAT and CDR2 is FNYEAQ (reference sequence). The CDR3 extends over 15 amino acids. This CDR3 is CASRSTGVGTGELFF. The CDR3 DNA reads as TGTGCTAGCAGATCTACAGGGGTGGGGACCGGGGAGCTGTTTTTT.

The J gene is TRBJ1-2, the V gene TRBV9; 8 bases agree with TRBD1. The germline V gene encodes CDR1 SGDLS and CDR2 YYNGEE. This CDR3 spans 19 amino acids. V dropped 1 base and J dropped 0; count of bases not matched to a gene: 14. The CDR3 DNA reads TGTGCCAGCAGCGTAAGCTGGAAAGGGGGGACAGGCTCTAACTATGGCTACACCTTC. Its protein is CASSVSWKGGTGSNYGYTF.

The chain is built from TRBV7-8 and TRBJ1-4; 7 nucleotides line up with TRBD1. The CDR3 has 14 amino acids. Germline assignment: CDR1 SGHVS and CDR2 FQNEAQ. Trimming took 4 bases from V and 6 from J; bases not matched to a gene: 5. The CDR3 sequence: CASSSQGSHEKLFF. In DNA, the CDR3 is TGTGCCAGCAGCTCACAGGGGTCTCATGAAAAACTGTTTTTT.

The chain combines TRBV7-3 with TRBJ1-3; 7 positions agree with TRBD1. This CDR3 contains 14 residues. V gave up 4 bases and J gave up 4 bases; unmatched junction bases: 4. In germline, CDR1 is SGHTA, CDR2 FQGTGA. CDR3 nucleotide sequence: TGTGCCAGCAGCTCGTCGGACAGGGGAAACACCATATATTTT. It codes for CASSSSDRGNTIYF.

This clone was recorded a few times. The V and J genes are TRBV28 and TRBJ2-2; 9 bases align to TRBD1. V was clipped by 6 bases and J by 1 base; unmatched bases: 3. Germline V CDR1 and CDR2: MDHEN, SYDVKM. CDR3 size: 15 residues. As DNA, the CDR3 is TGTGCCAGCAGGAGGGGACAGGGGAACACCGGGGAGCTGTTTTTT. Translating it yields CASRRGQGNTGELFF.

The chain couples TRBV2 to TRBJ2-1; possibly TRBD1 for D (5 bases). Germline V CDR1 and CDR2: SNHLY, FYNNEI. The CDR3 is 14 amino acids. Trimming left V 3 bases short and J 8 bases short, with 14 bases between. CDR3 DNA sequence: TGTGCCAGCAGTGACAGGGTGGTTGCCCATGAGCAGTTCTTC. Translating it yields CASSDRVVAHEQFF. Looking up the rest from reference TRBV2 and TRBJ2-1 gives the full variable domain: EPEVTQTPSHQVTQMGQEVILRCVPISNHLYFYWYRQILGQKVEFLVSFYNNEISEKSEIFDDQFSVERPDGSNFTLKIRSTKLEDSAMYFCASSDRVVAHEQFFGPGTRLTVL.

This sequence joins TRBV30 and TRBJ2-7; perhaps TRBD1 as D (6 bases). Germline loops: CDR1 GTSNPN, CDR2 SVGIG (reference sequence). The CDR3 is 16 amino acids. V dropped 5 bases and J dropped 4 bases, with 24 bases sitting between them. DNA for the CDR3: TGTGCCTGGTACTCGACCAACCGGACAGACTTGTACGAGCAGTACTTC. This encodes CAWYSTNRTDLYEQYF.